One sample yielded the 29 T cell receptor beta chains listed below, sequenced in a study of T cells in Graves' hyperthyroidism and ophthalmopathy (dated by TCRdb to between 2018 and 2021). The library was produced with multiplex PCR. Sequencing was carried out with an Illumina HiSeq 2000. TCR beta CDR3 regions were amplified from RNA transcripts. For the first round of RT-PCR on the TCR CDR3, the HTBI primer set was used together with the Qiagen OneStep RT-PCR kit. The public reads were reprocessed in TCRdb via fastp at Q25 and MiXCR, keeping in-frame beta chains. Duplicate CDR3 protein sequences are folded into a single record with the most common DNA and genes. The sample data list nearly 600,000 distinct CDR3 sequences, and 13% to 15% of these were observed just once. Around 7% of the sample lies in the top ten. Sequencing was carried out using blood. The receptors derive from a woman younger than 30 with Graves' ophthalmopathy.

This clonotype was found many times. The CDR3 DNA reads as TGTGCCAGCAGTCTCTCCTCCCCCTACAATGAGCAGTTCTTC. Residues: CASSLSSPYNEQFF. The chain recombines TRBV5-6 with TRBJ2-1; D gene uncertain. The V gene lost 5 bases and the J gene lost 2 bases, with 11 bases spanning the gap. Germline assignment: CDR1 SGHDT and CDR2 YYEEEE. This CDR3 comprises 14 residues.

This clonotype was detected a few times. The chain employs TRBV20-1 and TRBJ2-7, with D possibly matching TRBD2 (5 bases). The CDR3 extends over 13 amino acids. Germline assignment: CDR1 DFQATT and CDR2 SNEGSKA (reference sequence). V was shortened by 0 bases and J by 6 bases, with 12 bases between the two germline ends. Written as DNA, the CDR3 is TGCAGTGCTAGAGATCCATTTAGCGTCGAGCAGTACTTC. Protein: CSARDPFSVEQYF.

As concerns this clonotype: Relative to the germline gene, one junction end is altered; a read error may explain this. The V gene is TRBV27, the J gene TRBJ2-5, with D tentatively TRBD2 (6 bases). There are 15 residues in the CDR3. Germline lookup yields CDR1 MNHEY and CDR2 SMNVEV (reference sequence). The CDR3 DNA reads TGTGCCAGCAGTTTAAACCCGGGAGTGGGAGAGACCCGGTACTTC. It encodes CASSLNPGVGETRYF.

This clonotype showed up many times. The genes are TRBV6-2 or TRBV6-3 and TRBJ2-5; D ambiguous. The CDR3 is 17 amino acids. The V and J ends lost 2 bases and 3 bases respectively, with 19 bases between them. In germline, CDR1 is MNHEY, CDR2 SVGEGT. The CDR3 DNA is TGTGCCAGCAGTTACCTGGGGAACCTTTACGGCGAAGAGACCCAGTACTTC. Amino acid sequence: CASSYLGNLYGEETQYF.

This clonotype has ten or more counts. V and J are TRBV29-1 and TRBJ2-3; 10 bases agree with TRBD1. The germline gives CDR1 SQVTM, CDR2 ANQGSEA. V lost 6 bases, J lost 4 bases, and 7 bases stayed unmatched. This CDR3 contains 14 residues. The chain's CDR3 is CSVTTGGRADTQYF. The CDR3 coding sequence is TGCAGCGTGACGACAGGGGGCAGGGCAGATACGCAGTATTTT.

Worth noting for this clonotype: This could be a read error, since a much larger clone is one nucleotide away. V gene TRBV24-1 combines with J gene TRBJ1-5; D call uncertain. V shed 3 bases and J shed 6 bases, with 5 bases lying between them. CDR1 is KGHDR, CDR2 SFDVKD, per germline. This CDR3 is built from 12 residues. The CDR3: CATSDPVQPQHF. In DNA form, the CDR3 reads TGTGCCACCAGTGATCCGGTTCAGCCCCAGCATTTT.

This clonotype was seen only a few times. The genes are TRBV30 and TRBJ2-4; D remains ambiguous. CDR1 and CDR2 from the germline V gene are GTSNPN and SVGIG (reference sequence). This CDR3 is 17 amino acids long. V was trimmed by 3 bases and J by 2 bases, leaving 20 bases between them. CDR3 sequence reads: CAWSPFGRPATKNIQYF. The CDR3 nucleotides read TGTGCCTGGAGCCCTTTCGGAAGACCAGCTACCAAAAACATTCAGTACTTC.

V gene TRBV29-1 combines with J gene TRBJ1-2, with TRBD1 matching over 9 bases. The CDR3 length is 16 residues. CDR1 and CDR2 (germline): SQVTM, ANQGSEA. V trimming: 2 bases; J trimming: 4 bases; junction bases outside the gene matches: 11. The CDR3 DNA reads as TGCAGCGTTGAATCAACTTTTACGACAGGGGGCTATGGCTACACCTTC. It encodes CSVESTFTTGGYGYTF.

This clonotype was observed many times. The genes are TRBV3-1 and TRBJ1-1, with TRBD1 identical over 8 bases. V lost 4 bases to trimming and J lost 5 bases; unmatched junction nucleotides: 6. The V gene's germline CDR1 is LGHDT and CDR2 YNNKEL (reference sequence). CDR3 length: 14 amino acids. Written as DNA, the CDR3 is TGTGCCAGCAGCCCCAGGACAGGGCGGACTGAAGCTTTCTTT. It encodes CASSPRTGRTEAFF.

This rearrangement joins TRBV28 to TRBJ2-7, with 8 positions matching TRBD1. CDR3 size: 17 residues. Germline V gives CDR1 MDHEN, CDR2 SYDVKM. Trimming cost V 5 bases and J 2 bases; bases outside gene matches: 14. The CDR3 protein is CASSPSPSGQGTYEQYF. In DNA, the CDR3 is TGTGCCAGCAGTCCATCCCCGTCTGGACAGGGAACCTACGAGCAGTACTTC.

The V gene is TRBV30, the J gene TRBJ1-1; possibly TRBD1 for D (5 bases). V lost 1 base to trimming and J lost 0 bases, with 9 bases between them. Germline CDR1 and CDR2: GTSNPN and SVGIG (reference sequence). The CDR3 is made up of 14 amino acids. CDR3 sequence reads: CAWSAGTMNTEAFF. The CDR3 region has the DNA TGTGCCTGGAGTGCCGGGACTATGAACACTGAAGCTTTCTTT.

This clonotype was seen at least ten times. The rearrangement links TRBV7-2 to TRBJ2-7; D ambiguous. Germline CDR1 and CDR2: SGHTA and FQGNSA. This CDR3 has 14 residues. V was cut by 4 bases and J by 0 bases, with 10 bases left in between. The CDR3 spells CASSSTQSSYEQYF. The CDR3 DNA reads TGTGCCAGCAGCTCAACTCAGAGCTCCTACGAGCAGTACTTC.

This clonotype showed up many times. V is TRBV6-5 and J is TRBJ2-1; possibly TRBD2 for D (6 bases). The CDR3 runs 17 residues. The V end was cut by 2 bases, the J end by 3 bases, with 17 bases between. Germline V CDR1 and CDR2: MNHEY, SVGAGI. CDR3 residues: CASSYGDFLRVYNEQFF. The CDR3 DNA sequence: TGTGCCAGCAGTTACGGGGACTTCCTCAGGGTCTACAATGAGCAGTTCTTC.

The sample holds many counts of this clonotype. The genes are TRBV3-1 and TRBJ1-4; D unresolved. The V gene's germline CDR1 is LGHDT and CDR2 YNNKEL (reference sequence). The V gene lost 4 bases and the J gene lost 6 bases, with 12 bases spanning the gap. The CDR3 consists of 14 residues. The CDR3 loop reads CASSLRGFHEKLFF. The CDR3 coding sequence is TGTGCCAGCAGCCTCCGGGGTTTCCATGAAAAACTGTTTTTT. Full variable domain (outside the CDR3, taken from reference TRBV3-1 and TRBJ1-4): DTAVSQTPKYLVTQMGNDKSIKCEQNLGHDTMYWYKQDSKKFLKIMFSYNNKELIINETVPNRFSPKSPDKAHLNLHINSLELGDSAVYFCASSLRGFHEKLFFGSGTQLSVL.

The chain has TRBV10-3 and TRBJ1-1; TRBD1 matches at 9 bases. This CDR3 is built from 17 residues. Germline CDR1 reads ENHRY; CDR2 reads SYGVKD. J gave up 1 base and V 5 bases, and 11 bases lay outside the gene matches. This chain's CDR3 is CAISPGTGRDPNTEAFF. In DNA, the CDR3 is TGTGCCATCAGTCCCGGGACAGGGAGGGACCCGAACACTGAAGCTTTCTTT.

This clonotype was counted between two and nine times. The chain recombines TRBV7-3 with TRBJ2-7; 12 bases agree with TRBD2. This CDR3 region has 19 residues. The V and J ends lost 1 base and 4 bases, in that order; junction bases with no gene match: 14. From germline, CDR1 is SGHTA and CDR2 FQGTGA. The CDR3 nucleotides are TGTGCCAGCAGCTTAAACGGAGGACTAGCGGGACCATTTTCTTACGAGCAGTACTTC. It encodes CASSLNGGLAGPFSYEQYF.

This clonotype was found many times. The chain links TRBV3-1 to TRBJ2-1, with 7 bases identical to TRBD1. With V trimmed by 5 bases and J by 4 bases, 11 bases remained unmatched. The CDR3 is 16 amino acids. CDR1 is LGHDT and CDR2 is YNNKEL in the germline V gene (reference sequence). CDR3 sequence (DNA): TGTGCCAGCAGCAGACCGACAGGGTCGTTTTACAATGAGCAGTTCTTC. Translating it yields CASSRPTGSFYNEQFF.

The chain has TRBV7-8 and TRBJ2-1; perhaps TRBD1 as D (5 bases). Germline V gene data show CDR1 as SGHVS and CDR2 as FQNEAQ. V shed 3 bases and J shed 5 bases, with 11 bases lying between them. The CDR3 contains 14 residues. The CDR3 spells CASSFLDIDNEQFF. In DNA, the CDR3 is TGTGCCAGCAGCTTTCTGGACATAGACAATGAGCAGTTCTTC.

This clonotype was counted many times. The CDR3 loop is CASSEALGALHF. CDR3 sequence (DNA): TGTGCCAGCAGTGAAGCTTTGGGAGCCCTCCACTTT. This chain joins TRBV2 and TRBJ1-6, with D unresolved. The germline gives CDR1 SNHLY, CDR2 FYNNEI. The ends were cut back, 0 bases at V and 14 bases at J, with 8 bases in the middle. This CDR3 contains 12 residues.

In the case of this clonotype: A junction end diverges from the germline sequence, so it may reflect a read error. The chain recombines TRBV29-1 with TRBJ2-7; TRBD1 matches at 7 bases. The CDR3 is 12 residues long. Germline lookup yields CDR1 SQVTM and CDR2 ANQGSEA. CDR3 in DNA: TGCAACGTTGAAAAGGGGGCGGACGAGCAGTACTTC. It yields the protein CNVEKGADEQYF.

The chain employs TRBV4-2 and TRBJ2-7; 7 nucleotides match TRBD1. The CDR3 loop spans 15 amino acids. J lost 4 bases, V lost 6 bases, and 12 bases had no gene match. CDR1 is LGHNA, CDR2 YNFKEQ, per germline. CDR3 DNA sequence: TGTGCCAGCAGTTTCTATCAAGGGGGCGATTACGAGCAGTACTTC. Its protein is CASSFYQGGDYEQYF.

The table lists this clonotype with many counts. This CDR3 is CASSLKREGLNTGELFF. CDR3 sequence (DNA): TGTGCCAGCAGCTTAAAGCGGGAGGGACTAAACACCGGGGAGCTGTTTTTT. V gene TRBV7-2 combines with J gene TRBJ2-2, with TRBD2 matching over 10 bases. CDR3 size: 17 residues. J was trimmed by 2 bases and V by 2 bases; bases with no gene match: 5. The germline V gene encodes CDR1 SGHTA and CDR2 FQGNSA.

A remark on this clonotype: The junction departs from germline at one end; a sequencing error may be responsible. The chain joins TRBV28 to TRBJ2-5; no definite D call. Germline assignment: CDR1 MDHEN and CDR2 SYDVKM. This CDR3 comprises 13 residues. This CDR3 is CAGSFDGQETQYF. In DNA, the CDR3 is TGTGCCGGCAGTTTTGACGGCCAAGAGACCCAGTACTTC.

Many counts were recorded for this clonotype. The V and J genes are TRBV7-9 and TRBJ2-1; 8 bases align to TRBD1. The CDR3 is 16 residues long. CDR1 SEHNR and CDR2 FQNEAQ come from the germline V gene (reference sequence). Germline trimming cut 5 bases from V and 2 bases from J; bases unmatched to any gene: 8. The CDR3, as DNA: TGTGCCAGCAGCGTTGACAGGGGTCGGGCCTACAATGAGCAGTTCTTC. Translating it yields CASSVDRGRAYNEQFF.

In this sample, this clonotype turned up many times. The chain carries TRBV6-1 and TRBJ2-1; the D gene is possibly TRBD2 (5 bases). CDR3 length equals 13 residues. CDR1 is MNHNS and CDR2 is SASEGT in the germline V gene. Deletions cut 4 bases from V and 8 bases from J, with 12 bases between. The CDR3 DNA follows: TGTGCCAGCAGTGGGGGAGAGCTACATGAGCAGTTCTTC. This codes for CASSGGELHEQFF.

This clonotype was seen more than once but under ten times. The junction departs from germline at one end; a sequencing error may be responsible. The rearrangement links TRBV4-3 to TRBJ2-1, with TRBD2 matching over 12 bases. The CDR3 has 18 residues. Per germline, CDR1 LGHNA and CDR2 YSLEER. CDR3 nucleotide sequence: TGCGCCAACAGCCAAGAACGACTTCGCCTAGCGGGAGGGGCTGAGCAGTTCTTC. Translating gives CANSQERLRLAGGAEQFF.

This clonotype appeared a few times. V usage is TRBV5-1 and J usage is TRBJ1-5; TRBD1 agrees at 7 bases. The CDR3 has 14 amino acids. CDR1 is SGHRS, CDR2 YFSETQ, per germline. V was pared by 4 bases and J by 5 bases, with 6 bases of the junction left unmatched. The DNA for the CDR3 is TGCGCCAGCAGCATAGGACAGGCTCATCAGCCCCAGCATTTT. This encodes CASSIGQAHQPQHF.

This clonotype was observed at least ten times. V and J are TRBV7-9 and TRBJ2-2; D gene ambiguous. The CDR3 has 17 residues. Germline V CDR1 and CDR2: SEHNR, FQNEAQ (reference sequence). Trimming removed 4 bases at V and 3 bases at J, with 18 bases between. In DNA form, the CDR3 reads TGTGCCAGCAGCTGGAGAGCGAAAAGGAAGGACACCGGGGAGCTGTTTTTT. This translates into CASSWRAKRKDTGELFF. The whole variable domain, remainder taken from reference TRBV7-9 and TRBJ2-2, is DTGVSQNPRHKITKRGQNVTFRCDPISEHNRLYWYRQTLGQGPEFLTYFQNEAQLEKSRLLSDRFSAERPKGSFSTLEIQRTEQGDSAMYLCASSWRAKRKDTGELFFGEGSRLTVL.

This clonotype came up many times. V is TRBV5-1 and J is TRBJ2-3, with 7 bases lining up with TRBD1. The CDR3 totals 14 residues. Germline trimming cut 3 bases from V and 5 bases from J; bases unmatched to any gene: 6. The germline CDR1 and CDR2 sequences are SGHRS and YFSETQ. The CDR3 spells CASSYRDSLDTQYF. In DNA form, the CDR3 reads TGCGCCAGCAGCTACCGGGACAGCCTAGATACGCAGTATTTT.